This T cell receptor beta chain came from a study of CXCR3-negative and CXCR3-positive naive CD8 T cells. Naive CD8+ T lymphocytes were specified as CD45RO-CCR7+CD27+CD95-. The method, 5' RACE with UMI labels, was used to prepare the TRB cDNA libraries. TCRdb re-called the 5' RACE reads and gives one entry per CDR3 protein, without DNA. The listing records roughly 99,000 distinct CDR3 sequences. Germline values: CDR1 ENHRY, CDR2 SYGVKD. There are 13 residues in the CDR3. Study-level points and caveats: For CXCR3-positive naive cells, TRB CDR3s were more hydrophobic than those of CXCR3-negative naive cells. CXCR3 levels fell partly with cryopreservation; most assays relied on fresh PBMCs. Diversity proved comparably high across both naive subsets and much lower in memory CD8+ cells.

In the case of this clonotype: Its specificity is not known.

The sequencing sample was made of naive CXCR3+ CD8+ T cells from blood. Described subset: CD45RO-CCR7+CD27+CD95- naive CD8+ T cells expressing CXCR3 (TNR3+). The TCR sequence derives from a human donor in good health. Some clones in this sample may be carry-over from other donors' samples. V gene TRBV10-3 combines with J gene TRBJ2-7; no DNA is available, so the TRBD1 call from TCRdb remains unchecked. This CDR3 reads CAISEGATWEQYF.